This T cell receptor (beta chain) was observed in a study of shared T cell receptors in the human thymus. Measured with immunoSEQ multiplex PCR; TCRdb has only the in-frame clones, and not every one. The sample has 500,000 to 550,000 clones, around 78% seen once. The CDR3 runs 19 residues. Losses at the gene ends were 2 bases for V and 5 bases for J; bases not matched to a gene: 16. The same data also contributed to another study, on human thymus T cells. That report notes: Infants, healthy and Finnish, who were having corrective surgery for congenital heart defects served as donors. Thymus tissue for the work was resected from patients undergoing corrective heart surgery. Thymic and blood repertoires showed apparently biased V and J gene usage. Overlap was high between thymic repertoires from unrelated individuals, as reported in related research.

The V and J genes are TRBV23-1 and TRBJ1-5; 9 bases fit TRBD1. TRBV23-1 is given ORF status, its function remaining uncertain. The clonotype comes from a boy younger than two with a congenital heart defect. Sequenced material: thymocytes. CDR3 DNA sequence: TGCGCCAGCAGTCAAGCGGGACAGGGTACCCCCTGCTGCCATCAGCCCCAGCATTTT. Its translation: CASSQAGQGTPCCHQPQHF.